A selection of T cell receptor beta chains follows, all from one sample in a study of blood T cell repertoires in COVID-19. Profiling relied on immunoSEQ multiplex PCR, and the TCRdb table lists in-frame clones only, not all of them. The data contain about 100,000 clones, around 94% of them singletons. Sequenced input: peripheral blood. The receptor set was obtained from a man in his forties or fifties with active COVID-19. Each CDR3 is given with its conserved first and last residue. A D gene is named only where the DNA matches it firmly. Clone size is stated in some rows and not others, as once, few, many or a class when expanded.

CDR3 protein	CDR3 DNA	D gene	clone size	V gene	J gene
CASSEDQTSRDTQYF	TGTGCCAGCAGTGAAGATCAGACTAGCCGCGATACGCAGTATTTT	TRBD2	.	TRBV2	TRBJ2-3
CASSSGGDSGNTIYF	TGTGCCAGCAGCTCAGGGGGTGACTCTGGAAACACCATATATTTT	TRBD1	.	TRBV5-4	TRBJ1-3
CASSEGTGTGSEKLFF	TGTGCCAGCAGTGAAGGGACCGGGACAGGGAGCGAAAAACTGTTTTTT	TRBD1	.	TRBV2	TRBJ1-4
CASSQDPGQGPDTQYF	TGTGCCAGCAGCCAAGATCCGGGACAGGGGCCAGATACGCAGTATTTT	TRBD1	.	TRBV4-2	TRBJ2-3
CASSSPWSVSYEQYF	TGTGCCAGCAGCTCCCCCTGGAGCGTGTCCTACGAGCAGTACTTC	.	.	TRBV7-8	TRBJ2-7
CASSIQGQSSYNEQFF	TGCGCCAGCAGCATCCAGGGGCAGAGCTCCTACAATGAGCAGTTCTTC	.	.	TRBV5-1	TRBJ2-1
CASSSLGSGRGDEQFF	TGTGCCAGCAGCTCCTTGGGTAGCGGGAGGGGAGATGAGCAGTTCTTC	TRBD2	.	TRBV7-3	TRBJ2-1
CASRVGTGREAFF	TGTGCCAGCAGGGTCGGGACAGGCCGAGAAGCTTTCTTT	TRBD1	.	TRBV27	TRBJ1-1
CASSLSGSAYNEQFF	TGTGCCAGCAGCTTAAGCGGGAGCGCCTACAATGAGCAGTTCTTC	TRBD2	.	TRBV7-6	TRBJ2-1
CASDAQGHEQYF	TGTGCCAGCGATGCACAGGGCCACGAGCAGTACTTC	.	.	TRBV28	TRBJ2-7
CASSVSGFGNQPQHF	TGTGCCAGCAGTGTTTCAGGGTTCGGGAATCAGCCCCAGCATTTT	.	.	TRBV28	TRBJ1-5
CASSEQRNSYEQYF	TGTGCCAGCAGTGAACAGCGGAACTCCTACGAGCAGTACTTC	.	.	TRBV6-1	TRBJ2-7
CASSRPGTGENEQFF	TGTGCCAGCAGCCGGCCCGGGACAGGGGAAAATGAGCAGTTCTTC	TRBD1	.	TRBV5-4	TRBJ2-1
CASSSRTSGSFTDTQYF	TGCGCCAGCAGCTCAAGGACTAGCGGGAGTTTCACAGATACGCAGTATTTT	TRBD2	.	TRBV5-1	TRBJ2-3
CASSLGLAYEQYF	TGTGCCAGCAGCTTAGGACTGGCCTACGAGCAGTACTTC	.	.	TRBV11-2	TRBJ2-7
CASSNRQLSGNTIYF	TGTGCCAGCAGTAACAGACAGCTCTCTGGAAACACCATATATTTT	.	.	TRBV6-5	TRBJ1-3
CASSRPGQGNEQYF	TGTGCCAGCAGCCGCCCGGGACAGGGAAACGAGCAGTACTTC	TRBD1	.	TRBV5-4	TRBJ2-7
CASSLAGAGTGELFF	TGTGCCAGCAGCTTAGCGGGAGCGGGTACCGGGGAGCTGTTTTTT	TRBD2	.	TRBV2	TRBJ2-2
CASTRSGSWDTQYF	TGTGCCAGCACTAGAAGCGGGAGTTGGGATACGCAGTATTTT	TRBD2	.	TRBV9	TRBJ2-3
CASSPPRTGGRETQYF	TGTGCCAGCTCACCACCCCGGACAGGGGGCCGAGAGACCCAGTACTTC	TRBD1	once	TRBV18	TRBJ2-5
CASSYEGQTPPRRTEAFF	TGTGCCAGCAGTTACGAGGGACAGACTCCCCCGAGGAGGACTGAAGCTTTCTTT	TRBD1	.	TRBV6-7	TRBJ1-1
CASSLKGDHEQYF	TGTGCCAGCAGCTTAAAGGGGGACCACGAGCAGTACTTC	.	.	TRBV7-3	TRBJ2-7
CASSQGLMTSGLGEQFF	TGTGCCAGCAGCCAAGGTCTAATGACTAGCGGGTTGGGTGAGCAGTTCTTC	TRBD2	.	TRBV14	TRBJ2-1
CASSWGQGNSPLHF	TGTGCCAGCAGTTGGGGGCAGGGGAATTCACCCCTCCACTTT	.	once	TRBV6-5	TRBJ1-6
CASSRGTSYNEQFF	TGCGCCAGCAGCCGCGGGACTAGCTACAATGAGCAGTTCTTC	TRBD2	.	TRBV5-1	TRBJ2-1
CASSLAVSGGTEAFF	TGCGCCAGCAGCTTGGCTGTCTCAGGAGGCACTGAAGCTTTCTTT	.	.	TRBV5-1	TRBJ1-1
CASSYITNEKLFF	TGTGCCAGTAGCTATATAACTAATGAAAAACTGTTTTTT	.	once	TRBV19	TRBJ1-4
CASSRQPNTGELFF	TGTGCCAGCTCAAGACAGCCGAACACCGGGGAGCTGTTTTTT	.	.	TRBV6-5	TRBJ2-2
CASRTETGNTEAFF	TGTGCCAGCAGGACGGAGACAGGTAACACTGAAGCTTTCTTT	.	.	TRBV6-6	TRBJ1-1
CATSGAGGDTEAFF	TGTGCCACCAGTGGGGCGGGGGGCGACACTGAAGCTTTCTTT	.	.	TRBV24-1	TRBJ1-1
CASSLDRDNYEQYF	TGTGCCAGCAGCTTAGATCGTGACAACTACGAGCAGTACTTC	.	.	TRBV11-2	TRBJ2-7
CASSNPGALETQYF	TGCGCCAGCAGTAATCCTGGGGCTTTGGAGACCCAGTACTTC	.	.	TRBV10-2	TRBJ2-5
CASSTAQGWGYTF	TGTGCCAGCAGTACGGCCCAGGGTTGGGGCTACACCTTC	.	.	TRBV6-5	TRBJ1-2
CASIGTSGTYEQYF	TGTGCCAGCATCGGGACTAGCGGTACCTACGAGCAGTACTTC	TRBD2	.	TRBV6-5	TRBJ2-7
CASSLRVIGGYTF	TGTGCCAGCAGCCTCAGGGTTATAGGTGGCTACACCTTC	.	.	TRBV12-3/TRBV12-4	TRBJ1-2
CASSRGLNGELFF	TGTGCCAGCAGCAGGGGGCTGAACGGGGAGCTGTTTTTT	TRBD1	.	TRBV6-6	TRBJ2-2
CASRQGTSTNEKLFF	TGCGCCAGCAGGCAGGGTACATCAACTAATGAAAAACTGTTTTTT	.	.	TRBV5-1	TRBJ1-4
CASSPEDRVEKLFF	TGTGCCAGCAGCCCCGAGGACAGGGTTGAAAAACTGTTTTTT	TRBD1	.	TRBV7-9	TRBJ1-4
CASSLQGKSGEQYF	TGTGCCAGCAGTTTGCAGGGAAAGTCGGGCGAGCAGTACTTC	.	.	TRBV6-5	TRBJ2-7
CASSKDRPTDTQYF	TGTGCCAGCAGCAAGGACAGGCCCACAGATACGCAGTATTTT	TRBD1	.	TRBV11-3	TRBJ2-3
CASSIPGGTGDLYEQYF	TGTGCCAGCAGTATCCCTGGCGGGACAGGGGACCTCTACGAGCAGTACTTC	TRBD1	.	TRBV28	TRBJ2-7
CASSLRTLPYEQYF	TGCGCCAGCAGCTTGCGGACACTACCCTACGAGCAGTACTTC	.	.	TRBV5-1	TRBJ2-7
CASSLGLAGARETQYF	TGCGCCAGCAGCCTGGGACTAGCGGGAGCACGGGAGACCCAGTACTTC	TRBD2	.	TRBV5-1	TRBJ2-5
CASSIGQGARIFF	TGTGCCAGCAGTATCGGACAGGGGGCACGAATATTCTTT	TRBD1	.	TRBV12-3/TRBV12-4	TRBJ1-1
CASSLTSGYEQYF	TGTGCCAGCAGTCTTACATCTGGCTACGAGCAGTACTTC	.	.	TRBV28	TRBJ2-7
CASSTGPQVNYGYTF	TGTGCCAGCAGTACAGGGCCCCAGGTGAACTATGGCTACACCTTC	.	.	TRBV6-5	TRBJ1-2
CASSPQAMGAQPQHF	TGTGCCAGTAGTCCCCAGGCCATGGGGGCTCAGCCCCAGCATTTT	.	.	TRBV19	TRBJ1-5
CASSLPGTSGSRSHEQYF	TGTGCCAGCAGCCTGCCCGGGACTAGCGGGAGTCGTTCCCACGAGCAGTACTTC	TRBD2	.	TRBV5-4	TRBJ2-7